This TCR beta chain came from a study of T cells after posttransplantation cyclophosphamide. Trimming shortened V by 5 bases and J by 0 bases, and 13 bases separated the two germline ends. The CDR3 contains 15 residues. Germline V gene data show CDR1 as LNHNV and CDR2 as YYDKDF (reference sequence). Clones were read by immunoSEQ multiplex PCR, and TCRdb kept only the in-frame ones, dropping some. The table has some 52,000 clones, 85% to 90% seen once. The chain carries TRBV15 and TRBJ2-5; D unclear. The source is a man aged 30 to 39 with a blood cancer, CMV-positive, and with a related stem cell donor. Sequenced: PBMCs. The CDR3 DNA sequence: TGTGCCACCAGCCAGATTACAGTTGACCAAGAGACCCAGTACTTC. Translated: CATSQITVDQETQYF.